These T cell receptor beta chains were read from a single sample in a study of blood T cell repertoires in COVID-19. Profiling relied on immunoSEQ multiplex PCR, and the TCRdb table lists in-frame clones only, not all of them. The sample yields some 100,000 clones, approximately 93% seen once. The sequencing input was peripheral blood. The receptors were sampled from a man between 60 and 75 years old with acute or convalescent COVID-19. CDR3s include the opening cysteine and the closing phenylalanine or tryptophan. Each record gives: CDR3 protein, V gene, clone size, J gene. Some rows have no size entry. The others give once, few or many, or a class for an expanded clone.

CDR3 protein: CASSGGTSVSDVEQFF
V gene: TRBV6-6
clone size: .
J gene: TRBJ2-1

CDR3 protein: CALRDRNYEQYF
V gene: TRBV2
clone size: .
J gene: TRBJ2-7

CDR3 protein: CASSLGTGANTGELFF
V gene: TRBV11-1
clone size: .
J gene: TRBJ2-2

CDR3 protein: CAISGPTGGQETQYF
V gene: TRBV10-3
clone size: once
J gene: TRBJ2-5

CDR3 protein: CASSTPSGGNTEAFF
V gene: TRBV19
clone size: .
J gene: TRBJ1-1

CDR3 protein: CASSFVRGEATEAFF
V gene: TRBV5-1
clone size: .
J gene: TRBJ1-1

CDR3 protein: CASSLKRRGTEAFF
V gene: TRBV28
clone size: .
J gene: TRBJ1-1

CDR3 protein: CASSSPPGADSPLHF
V gene: TRBV11-2
clone size: .
J gene: TRBJ1-6

CDR3 protein: CSASPGTGLGTEAFF
V gene: TRBV20-1
clone size: .
J gene: TRBJ1-1

CDR3 protein: CASSPLAGGLIETQYF
V gene: TRBV18
clone size: .
J gene: TRBJ2-5

CDR3 protein: CASSLGAGRSDEQYF
V gene: TRBV5-1
clone size: .
J gene: TRBJ2-7

CDR3 protein: CASSQDLQEDSYNQPQHF
V gene: TRBV3-1/TRBV3-2
clone size: .
J gene: TRBJ1-5

CDR3 protein: CASSPGQGAGGTDTQYF
V gene: TRBV5-1
clone size: .
J gene: TRBJ2-3

CDR3 protein: CASSKPGHRDIQYF
V gene: TRBV25-1
clone size: .
J gene: TRBJ2-4

CDR3 protein: CASSQAGQGGETQYF
V gene: TRBV3-1/TRBV3-2
clone size: once
J gene: TRBJ2-5

CDR3 protein: CASRGDSMGQPQHF
V gene: TRBV2
clone size: .
J gene: TRBJ1-5

CDR3 protein: CATSVAAGEAFF
V gene: TRBV24-1
clone size: .
J gene: TRBJ1-1

CDR3 protein: CAWSVLAGRGVRNEQFF
V gene: TRBV30
clone size: .
J gene: TRBJ2-1